The 24 T cell receptor beta chains below were found in one sample sequenced in a study of molecular identifiers for immune sequencing clone quantification. Each CDR3 protein is one row after TCRdb ran MiXCR on the PCR reads. The sample shows about 97,000 distinct CDR3 sequences, 24% of them seen only once. Sequenced: naive CD8+ T cells from blood, with Jurkat cell RNA spiked in. Indicated subset: FACS-sorted CD8+CD4-CCR7+CD45RA+ naive T cells. These receptor sequences come from a human donor in good health. Some libraries in this study had Jurkat cell RNA spiked in.

This clonotype has more than one count but fewer than ten. Being one base from a much bigger clone, this may be a read error. The V and J genes are TRBV7-6 and TRBJ2-7; D unclear. The CDR3 covers 13 residues. Germline-derived CDR1 and CDR2 are SGHVS and FNYEAQ. V lost 5 bases, J lost 4 bases, and 12 bases lay in between. As DNA, the CDR3 is TGTGCCAGCAGCCCGCAGCTCGTGTACGAGCAGTACTTC. This translates into CASSPQLVYEQYF.

This clonotype has a count of ten or more. The V call is TRBV29-1, the J call TRBJ1-1; TRBD1 aligns across 8 bases. The V segment lost 7 bases and the J segment 0 bases; nucleotides outside the gene matches: 4. CDR1 is SQVTM and CDR2 is ANQGSEA in the germline V gene. The CDR3 contains 13 residues. The CDR3 is CSATGGMNTEAFF. The CDR3 DNA is TGCAGCGCCACAGGGGGAATGAACACTGAAGCTTTCTTT.

This clonotype was counted only a few times. The rearrangement joins TRBV5-6 to TRBJ1-2; D unresolved. The CDR3 totals 12 residues. Trimming pared 4 bases from V and 8 bases from J, leaving 12 bases between. Germline-derived CDR1 and CDR2 are SGHDT and YYEEEE. The CDR3 nucleotides are TGTGCCAGCAGCACCATGGAGTGGGGCTACACCTTC. Its translation: CASSTMEWGYTF.

About this clonotype: A much larger clone sits a single nucleotide away, making a read error possible. The chain links TRBV29-1 to TRBJ2-7; D tentatively fits TRBD1 or TRBD2 (5 bases each). Trimming took 5 bases from V and 7 from J, leaving 15 bases between them. CDR3 length: 12 residues. The germline gives CDR1 SQVTM, CDR2 ANQGSEA. The CDR3 region is CSVWGITSEQYF. CDR3 DNA: TGCAGCGTTTGGGGGATTACGAGTGAGCAGTACTTC.

On this clonotype itself: Being one base from a much bigger clone, this may be a read error. Without the conserved terminal phenylalanine or tryptophan, this CDR3 likely stems from a read error. The V and J genes are TRBV5-3 and TRBJ2-1; D is unresolved. TRBV5-3 is assigned to the ORF class and has an uncertain function. The CDR3 contains 11 residues. V lost 8 bases and J lost 9, with 12 bases in between. CDR3 nucleotide sequence: TGTGCCAGCAGCGCGTATGGTGAGCAGTTCTAC. Its translation: CASSAYGEQFY.

Ten or more counts support this clonotype. V usage is TRBV29-1 and J usage is TRBJ2-2; maybe TRBD2 (6 bases). Germline values: CDR1 SQVTM, CDR2 ANQGSEA. The CDR3 totals 12 residues. V gave up 4 bases and J gave up 5 bases, with 8 bases separating them. In DNA, the CDR3 is TGCAGCGTTGCGGGGGAGACCGGGGAGCTGTTTTTT. Protein sequence: CSVAGETGELFF.

The chain combines TRBV4-3 with TRBJ2-3, with 13 bases aligning to TRBD2. Germline V CDR1 and CDR2: LGHNA, YSLEER. The CDR3 is made up of 16 amino acids. The V and J ends lost 5 bases and 5 bases, in that order; junction bases with no gene match: 7. The CDR3 nucleotides are TGCGCCAGCAGCAGGGGGACTAGCGGGGAGGGAGATACGCAGTATTTT. The encoded protein is CASSRGTSGEGDTQYF.

As regards this clonotype: The junction departs from germline at one end; a sequencing error may be responsible. This chain uses TRBV24-1 with TRBJ2-5, with 7 positions matching TRBD1. The CDR3 has 14 residues. Germline V gene lookup returns CDR1 KGHDR and CDR2 SFDVKD. This chain's CDR3 is CAASDSGQQETQYF. CDR3 nucleotide sequence: TGTGCCGCCAGTGATTCGGGACAGCAAGAGACCCAGTACTTC.

A note on this clonotype: Germline and junction disagree at one end, which may indicate a read error. V and J are TRBV7-6 and TRBJ2-5; D remains ambiguous. There are 12 residues in the CDR3. Germline V gives CDR1 SGHVS, CDR2 FNYEAQ. The CDR3 spells CASSPAQEPQYF. The CDR3, as DNA: TGTGCCAGCAGCCCAGCCCAAGAGCCCCAGTACTTC.

To note about this clonotype: This clone may be a read error of a much larger clone one base away. V and J are TRBV20-1 and TRBJ2-3, with D unresolved. This CDR3 spans 12 amino acids. Germline loops: CDR1 DFQATT, CDR2 SNEGSKA (reference sequence). The CDR3, as DNA: TGCAGTGCCCATGTGGAAACAGATACGCGGTATTTT. Translated, it gives CSAHVETDTRYF.

Concerning this clonotype itself: A much larger clone sits a single nucleotide away, making a read error possible. It is likely a read error, because the conserved phenylalanine at the end of the CDR3 is missing. The genes are TRBV4-3 and TRBJ2-1; TRBD2 is a possible D gene (6 bases). V was clipped by 4 bases and J by 3 bases, with 16 bases between them. The CDR3 sequence is 16 residues long. Per germline, CDR1 LGHNA and CDR2 YSLEER. Here the CDR3 reads CASSPTGTSFYNEQFY. The CDR3 nucleotides are TGCGCCAGCAGCCCGACCGGGACTTCGTTCTACAATGAGCAGTTCTAC.

The V and J genes are TRBV4-1 and TRBJ2-7; D perhaps matches TRBD2 (7 bases). V lost 5 bases and J 9 bases, leaving 20 bases between the germline ends. Germline V gene data show CDR1 as MGHRA and CDR2 as YSYEKL. The CDR3 is made up of 14 amino acids. CDR3 loop: CASSARGGLGVQYF. CDR3 sequence (DNA): TGCGCCAGCAGCGCAAGGGGGGGGCTTGGCGTGCAGTACTTC.

This clonotype was observed many times. The chain couples TRBV7-9 to TRBJ2-3; TRBD2 is a possible D gene (6 bases). Between the trimmed V and J ends, which lost 2 bases and 3 bases, there was a span of 9 bases. CDR1 and CDR2 from the germline V gene are SEHNR and FQNEAQ (reference sequence). CDR3 length: 14 amino acids. The chain's CDR3 is CASSLNGGTDTQYF. DNA of the CDR3: TGTGCCAGCAGCTTAAACGGGGGTACAGATACGCAGTATTTT.

This clonotype was found many times. The chain is built from TRBV30 and TRBJ2-7, with TRBD1 as a possible D gene (6 bases). Germline V gene sequence: CDR1 GTSNPN, CDR2 SVGIG (reference sequence). V was clipped by 1 base and J by 6 bases, with 10 bases between them. CDR3 size: 12 residues. CDR3 protein: CAWSEQGSEQYF. The CDR3 DNA sequence: TGTGCCTGGAGTGAACAGGGCTCCGAGCAGTACTTC.

This clonotype was observed many times. The J gene is TRBJ2-7, the V gene TRBV2; 8 bases are a match to TRBD2. This CDR3 contains 16 residues. The ends lost 6 bases at V and 4 bases at J; junction bases unmatched: 14. Germline V lookup: CDR1 SNHLY, CDR2 FYNNEI. The CDR3 nucleotides are TGTGCCAGCAGGGAAAGCCCGGGACTAGAGGCTTACGAGCAGTACTTC. This translates into CASRESPGLEAYEQYF.

A note on this clonotype: This may stem from a read error, because a much larger clone lies one nucleotide away. This rearrangement joins TRBV5-6 to TRBJ2-7; the match to TRBD1 covers 7 bases. V lost 0 bases and J lost 2; bases outside the gene matches: 5. CDR3 length: 15 residues. Per germline, CDR1 SGHDT and CDR2 YYEEEE. The CDR3 here is CASSLGQGAPYEQYF. The CDR3 nucleotides read TGTGCCAGCAGCTTGGGACAGGGCGCCCCCTACGAGCAGTACTTC.

In its sample, this clonotype was seen many times. The J gene is TRBJ2-2, the V gene TRBV28; 7 nucleotides line up with TRBD1. With 4 bases clipped from V and 1 base from J, the junction kept 12 bases outside the gene matches. Germline V gene data show CDR1 as MDHEN and CDR2 as SYDVKM. There are 18 residues in the CDR3. CDR3 nucleotides: TGTGCCAGCAGTTCCACCTCGGGACAGTACATGAACACCGGGGAGCTGTTTTTT. Amino acids: CASSSTSGQYMNTGELFF. Combining the CDR3 with reference TRBV28 and TRBJ2-2 gives the whole variable domain DVKVTQSSRYLVKRTGEKVFLECVQDMDHENMFWYRQDPGLGLRLIYFSYDVKMKEKGDIPEGYSVSREKKERFSLILESASTNQTSMYLCASSSTSGQYMNTGELFFGEGSRLTVL.

CDR3 protein: CASSMEGQGVQETQYF. The CDR3 nucleotides read TGTGCCAGTAGTATGGAGGGACAGGGGGTTCAAGAGACCCAGTACTTC. The chain combines TRBV19 with TRBJ2-5, with TRBD1 matching 11 bases. The V and J ends lost 3 bases and 2 bases, in that order; junction bases with no gene match: 5. From germline, CDR1 is LNHDA and CDR2 SQIVND (reference sequence). The CDR3 is made up of 16 amino acids.

This clonotype has just a few counts. V usage is TRBV6-2 or TRBV6-3 and J usage is TRBJ2-1, with a tentative D call TRBD2 (5 bases). In germline, CDR1 is MNHEY, CDR2 SVGEGT. This CDR3 region has 14 residues. Trimming stripped 7 bases from V and 2 bases from J, with 12 bases between. CDR3 protein: CASTLPGAYNEQFF. As DNA, the CDR3 is TGTGCCAGCACCCTTCCCGGGGCCTACAATGAGCAGTTCTTC.

Turning to this clonotype: The junction departs from germline at one end; a sequencing error may be responsible. The chain uses TRBV13 and TRBJ1-2; 7 bases fit TRBD1. Germline V gene lookup returns CDR1 PRHDT and CDR2 FYEKMQ (reference sequence). This CDR3 contains 16 residues. CDR3 DNA sequence: TGTGCCGGCAGCTCCCTCCAGGGGGTTTCTAACTATGGCTACACCTTC. Amino acid sequence: CAGSSLQGVSNYGYTF.

This chain uses TRBV11-2 with TRBJ2-7; TRBD2 might be the D (5 bases). The V gene's germline CDR1 is SGHAT and CDR2 FQNNGV. The germline V and J ends were trimmed by 4 bases and 0 bases, with 7 bases remaining between them. The CDR3 has 13 residues. The CDR3 spells CASSWEPSYEQYF. Here the CDR3 DNA reads TGTGCCAGCAGCTGGGAGCCCTCCTACGAGCAGTACTTC.

This clonotype turned up a few times. The CDR3 region is CASRAWGSAGTQYF. CDR3 in DNA: TGTGCCAGCAGGGCCTGGGGATCGGCAGGTACGCAGTATTTT. This rearrangement joins TRBV6-2 or TRBV6-3 to TRBJ2-3; D gene uncertain. The CDR3 sequence is 14 residues long. V was shortened by 6 bases and J by 8 bases, with 18 bases between the two germline ends. Germline CDR1 and CDR2: MNHEY and SVGEGT.

With respect to this clonotype: A read error may be the cause here, since a much bigger clone is one base away. The chain has TRBV9 and TRBJ1-1, with D uncertain. The CDR3 has 16 residues. CDR1 and CDR2 (germline): SGDLS, YYNGEE. Deletions cut 0 bases from V and 1 base from J, with 13 bases between. The CDR3 loop reads CASSVECNRKNTEAFF. In DNA form, the CDR3 reads TGTGCCAGCAGCGTAGAATGTAACAGAAAGAACACTGAAGCTTTCTTT. The full variable domain, in which reference TRBV9 and TRBJ1-1 provide the parts outside the CDR3, is DSGVTQTPKHLITATGQRVTLRCSPRSGDLSVYWYQQSLDQGLQFLIQYYNGEERAKGNILERFSAQQFPDLHSELNLSSLELGDSALYFCASSVECNRKNTEAFFGQGTRLTVV.

Many counts were recorded for this clonotype. For the CDR3, the DNA is TGTGCCAGTAGTTGGGGGAGTAGCTCCTACGAGCAGTACTTC. It yields the protein CASSWGSSSYEQYF. The chain uses TRBV19 and TRBJ2-7, with D perhaps TRBD1 or TRBD2 (5 bases each). This CDR3 contains 14 residues. Germline loops: CDR1 LNHDA, CDR2 SQIVND (reference sequence). V was pared by 5 bases and J by 0 bases, with 11 bases between.